This TCR beta chain was recorded in a study of cytomegalovirus exposure and HLA in healthy donors. Study-wide results and limits: Reported findings show TCR beta sequences accurately forecast HLA-A and HLA-B alleles in most subjects.

CDR1 and CDR2 from the germline V gene are SGHNT and YYREEE (reference sequence). This CDR3 comprises 17 residues. V lost 4 bases, J lost 5 bases, and 10 bases stayed unmatched. As for this clone: Its antigen remains unknown.

A multiplex PCR was run with 60 Vbeta primers and 13 Jbeta primers. Only in-frame clones appear in the TCRdb table, and some are missing; sequencing was by immunoSEQ multiplex PCR. Of under 35,000 clones in the sample, more than 60% were seen once. The chain is built from TRBV5-4 and TRBJ2-5, with 14 positions matching TRBD2. This clonotype originated in a man aged 50 to 60 in good health and CMV-seropositive. Sample: PBMCs. The CDR3 sequence is CASSPDLRLAGGETQYF. Written as DNA, the CDR3 is TGTGCCAGCAGCCCAGACTTAAGACTAGCGGGAGGGGAGACCCAGTACTTC.